This T cell receptor beta chain was sequenced for a study of vaccination effects on CD4 cells after COVID-19 (dated by TCRdb to 2021 to 2024). Looking at the study overall: The ViraFEST assay stimulated PBMC with viral peptide pools and then used TCR sequencing to identify antigen-specific CD4+ T cell clonotypes by expansion. SARS-CoV-2 spike-specific CD4+ TCR repertoires from before and after mRNA vaccination were compared in COVID-19 convalescent patients and in infection-naive vaccine recipients. The full study included fewer than eleven COVID-19 convalescent patients and a handful of SARS-CoV-2-naive healthy vaccine recipients. Pre-vaccine samples from a couple of convalescent patients were drawn 16 days and one week before the first dose, 142 and 148 days after COVID-19 diagnosis. Two doses of either the BNT162b2 or the mRNA-1273 mRNA SARS-CoV-2 vaccine were administered to participants. Cultures from other donors in the study were sequenced with the Oncomine TCR Beta short-read assay on an Illumina iSeq 100. Approximately 2 million PBMC per well were cultured with approximately 10 ug/ml peptides in IMDM containing 5% human AB serum, around 10 IU/ml IL-2 and gentamicin. The paper's findings and limits, for the study overall: For convalescent patients, new clones induced by the vaccine made up most of the post-vaccine spike-reactive repertoire, and these new clones were largely distinct from the clones induced by infection. Only a small number of convalescent patients were included, and no early post-infection timepoints were available, which limited the study. At late post-vaccination timepoints, both infection-induced and vaccine-induced clones showed marked clonal contraction, consistent with waning T cell responses.

Reading the germline V gene gives CDR1 SNHLY and CDR2 FYNNEI. The CDR3 sequence holds 14 residues, the cysteine and phenylalanine included. Only the CDR3 region is kept as DNA, spanning 42 bases read in frame from base 1. V drops 5 bases and J drops 4 bases, leaving 14 bases in between. After less than eleven days of culture, CD4+ T cells were isolated with the EasySep CD4+ T cell isolation kit. Convalescent patients had PCR-confirmed SARS-CoV-2 infection between March and December 2020, before Alpha, Beta and Delta variants emerged in the United States. Half of the culture medium was replaced with fresh IL-2-containing medium on days 3 and 7. Unless noted otherwise, every peptide stimulation condition was cultured in triplicate wells. PBMC were separated from whole blood using Ficoll-Paque Plus gradient centrifugation and were then either cryopreserved at -140C or used fresh. The QIAamp micro DNA kit was used to extract genomic DNA from the cultured CD4+ T cells.

Note on this clone: Its antigen is unknown. Base qualities were left out, and no much larger clone turns up one base away.

Libraries were built with the immunoSEQ multiplex PCR assay. TCR beta CDR3 sequencing was performed on DNA from the cultured, isolated CD4+ T cells. As for the authors' bioinformatics: Non-productive TCR sequences were removed, reads were trimmed to the CDR3 region, and CDR3s of at least 7 amino acids were retained. Antigen-specific clonotypes were identified with the MANAFEST web app by comparing expansion in peptide wells against reference cultures. To count as positive, a clone had to show expansion at FDR<0.05 compared with the reference and with all other wells, an odds ratio above 5, and a frequency above 0.1% in two replicate wells. Clonotypes significantly expanded in SARS-CoV-2 spike wells and in at least one common cold coronavirus spike condition were defined as cross-reactive. Using the stringdist R package, CDR3 similarity was measured by Levenshtein distance, and unrooted trees were constructed with ape in R 3.6.1. TCRdb retrieved this table from immuneACCESS and kept in-frame rearrangements only. Not all clones are present; in checked studies, unresolved V genes account for under half, and no reason is known for the remainder. V, J and clone size reflect that table, while D and trimming were determined from the DNA. The sample table lists 50,000 to 70,000 clones, 55% to 75% of them with a count of one. The ten largest clonotypes hold under 30% of the sample.

The V gene is TRBV2 and the J gene is TRBJ2-5; the D gene remains uncertain. This specimen consisted of CD4+ T cells from PBMCs cultured without peptide, obtained before COVID-19 vaccination. The TCR sequence derives from a human donor who had a prior SARS-CoV-2 infection. The CDR3 region: CASSPEFVAETQYF. The nucleotide sequence reads as follows: TGTGCCAGCAGTCCTGAATTTGTCGCAGAGACCCAGTACTTC.